The TCR beta chain described here comes from a study of long-term antiretroviral therapy in people with HIV. Study conclusions and caveats: An increase in diversity followed ART, yet levels stayed below transplant donor controls. Clones with expansion before ART led the repertoire at all time points. Specimen acquisition occurred between the mid-2000s and the late 2010s, potentially under older ART regimens.

Survey-level immunoSEQ v3.0 assays were run. TCRdb keeps only in-frame clones here, not all; method: immunoSEQ multiplex PCR. The table has 20,000 to 30,000 clones, approximately 82% seen once. CDR1 and CDR2 (germline): SEHNR, FQNEAQ (reference sequence). CDR3 size: 13 residues. V was trimmed by 6 bases and J by 14 bases, leaving 17 bases between them. This clone is categorized as medium-sized. Its antigen remains unidentified. There was at least one pre-ART PBMC sample for each donor, plus at least two post-ART PBMC samples. Here the sequenced sample was unsorted PBMCs, taken 3 years after starting antiretroviral therapy. The chain employs TRBV7-9 and TRBJ1-6; D call uncertain. The source is a man aged 18 to 29 with HIV. This CDR3 is CASRPGGPGALHF. Written as DNA, the CDR3 is TGTGCCAGCAGACCGGGAGGGCCCGGGGCCCTCCACTTT.